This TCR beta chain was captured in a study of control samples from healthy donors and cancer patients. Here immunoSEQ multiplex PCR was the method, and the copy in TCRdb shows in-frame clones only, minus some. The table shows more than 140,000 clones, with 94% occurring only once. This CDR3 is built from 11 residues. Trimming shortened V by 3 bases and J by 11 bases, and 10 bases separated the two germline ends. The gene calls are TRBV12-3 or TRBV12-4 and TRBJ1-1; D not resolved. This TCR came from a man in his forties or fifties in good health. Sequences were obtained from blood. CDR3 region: CASSLSGGAFF. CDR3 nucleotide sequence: TGTGCCAGCAGTTTGTCGGGTGGCGCTTTCTTT.